This is a list of T cell receptor beta chains from one sample in a study of T cell changes during pregnancy in multiple sclerosis. Profiling relied on immunoSEQ multiplex PCR, and the TCRdb table lists in-frame clones only, not all of them. Of some 38,000 clones detected, 91% appear once; the ten largest clones hold approximately 0.7%. Material: CD4+ T cells from peripheral blood mononuclear cells, obtained in the second trimester of pregnancy. Receptors were obtained from a female donor in good health, enrolled as a control in a pregnancy study. CDR3s leave out the opening cysteine and the closing phenylalanine or tryptophan. Fields, in order: V gene, CDR3 protein.

V gene: TRBV4-3
CDR3 protein: ASSQTGQGRNEQF

V gene: TRBV19
CDR3 protein: ASSIAAGVGNTIY

V gene: TRBV30
CDR3 protein: ACRGSSNEQF

V gene: TRBV7-9
CDR3 protein: ASSLGIHSLPGNTIY

V gene: TRBV9
CDR3 protein: ASSPQGSSYNEQF

V gene: TRBV11-2
CDR3 protein: ASSLRSGRRDGELF

V gene: TRBV7-8
CDR3 protein: ASSPGTDYEQY

V gene: TRBV6-1
CDR3 protein: ATRQGVSNQPQH

V gene: TRBV21-1
CDR3 protein: ASSKGGGRVKAF

V gene: TRBV15
CDR3 protein: ATSRGGTGEKLF

V gene: TRBV5-1
CDR3 protein: ASSFSGGAVTDTQY

V gene: TRBV6-6
CDR3 protein: ASRDRGPGGGYT

V gene: TRBV2
CDR3 protein: ASSDRKNEKLF

V gene: TRBV10-3
CDR3 protein: AIQNRDSLYGYT

V gene: TRBV6-6
CDR3 protein: ASSSMGQTGDTEAF

V gene: TRBV29-1
CDR3 protein: SVSGTVYNEQF

V gene: TRBV5-4
CDR3 protein: ASSSGGPNTEAF

V gene: TRBV6-6
CDR3 protein: ASRRQGVNYGYT

V gene: TRBV7-2
CDR3 protein: ASSLGGSGANVLT